The 8 T cell receptor beta chains presented below share a single source sample, sequenced in a study of neurological immune-mediated disorders. TCRdb re-called the 5' RACE reads with MiXCR, one entry per CDR3 protein. This sample has around 94,000 distinct CDR3 sequences; 3.5% occur once, and the top ten carry around 6%. The source material was PBMCs. All receptors come from a woman aged 18-29 years with multiple sclerosis.

This clonotype was seen ten or more times. The chain employs TRBV7-9 and TRBJ1-2, with 7 bases identical to TRBD1. The CDR3 loop spans 15 amino acids. CDR1 and CDR2 from the germline V gene are SEHNR and FQNEAQ (reference sequence). V dropped 5 bases and J dropped 2; count of bases not matched to a gene: 8. Written as DNA, the CDR3 is TGTGCCAGCAGCAAATTAACAGGGGAAAACTATGGCTACACCTTC. Its protein is CASSKLTGENYGYTF.

There are a few counts of this clonotype. The chain couples TRBV25-1 to TRBJ2-1, with 14 bases fitting TRBD2. V was clipped by 6 bases and J by 0 bases; unmatched bases: 13. Germline CDR1 and CDR2: MGHDK and SYGVNS. This CDR3 is built from 20 residues. The CDR3 sequence is CASRGRGVGLAGVSYNEQFF. CDR3 DNA sequence: TGTGCCAGCAGGGGTAGGGGGGTGGGACTAGCGGGAGTCTCCTACAATGAGCAGTTCTTC. Using reference TRBV25-1 and TRBJ2-1 for the parts outside the CDR3, the full variable domain is EADIYQTPRYLVIGTGKKITLECSQTMGHDKMYWYQQDPGMELHLIHYSYGVNSTEKGDLSSESTVSRIRTEHFPLTLESARPSHTSQYLCASRGRGVGLAGVSYNEQFFGPGTRLTVL.

This clonotype was detected ten times or more. The chain links TRBV20-1 to TRBJ2-7, with 7 positions matching TRBD1. The CDR3 is 11 residues long. Germline loops: CDR1 DFQATT, CDR2 SNEGSKA (reference sequence). CDR3 in DNA: TGCAGCACAGGGGCGGGTAACGAGCAGTACTTC. It codes for CSTGAGNEQYF.

This clonotype was seen at least ten times. The rearrangement joins TRBV7-2 to TRBJ2-1; D gene uncertain. Germline-derived CDR1 and CDR2 are SGHTA and FQGNSA. This CDR3 contains 12 residues. The V end was cut by 8 bases, the J end by 10 bases, with 15 bases between. The CDR3 nucleotides read TGTGCCAGCCGTTTGGAAGCTTGGGAGCAGTTCTTC. Encoded protein: CASRLEAWEQFF. The full variable domain, completed using reference TRBV7-2 and TRBJ2-1, is GAGVSQSPSNKVTEKGKDVELRCDPISGHTALYWYRQSLGQGLEFLIYFQGNSAPDKSGLPSDRFSAERTGGSVSTLTIQRTQQEDSAVYLCASRLEAWEQFFGPGTRLTVL.

The table lists this clonotype with a few counts. With a much larger clone just one base away, this may be a read error. The chain joins TRBV10-3 to TRBJ1-5; 9 nucleotides align to TRBD1. The CDR3 has 12 residues. Germline V gene lookup returns CDR1 ENHRY and CDR2 SYGVKD. For the CDR3, the DNA is TGTGCCATGGGACAGGGCGGACAGCACCAGCATTTT. Residues: CAMGQGGQHQHF.

This clonotype was counted only a few times. The V and J genes are TRBV14 and TRBJ1-4; D gene uncertain. The ends were cut back, 0 bases at V and 8 bases at J, with 10 bases in the middle. The CDR3 totals 14 residues. The germline V gene encodes CDR1 SGHDN and CDR2 FVKESK. As DNA, the CDR3 is TGTGCCAGCAGCCAAGAACAACGAGAGGAAAAACTGTTTTTT. Protein: CASSQEQREEKLFF.

At least ten counts were recorded for this clonotype. CDR3 loop: CASSYLAGDDTQYF. Written as DNA, the CDR3 is TGTGCCAGCAGTTACCTAGCGGGGGACGATACGCAGTATTTT. This chain connects TRBV6-5 to TRBJ2-3; 10 bases line up with TRBD2. Germline V gene sequence: CDR1 MNHEY, CDR2 SVGAGI. V was clipped by 2 bases and J by 6 bases; unmatched bases: 2. The CDR3 sequence is 14 residues long.

This clonotype was observed at least ten times. The rearrangement uses TRBV10-3 and TRBJ1-5; 9 nucleotides match TRBD1. The germline CDR1 and CDR2 sequences are ENHRY and SYGVKD. The CDR3 is 14 amino acids. Trimming at V came to 6 bases and at J to 8 bases, leaving 8 bases not matched to a gene. As DNA, the CDR3 is TGTGCCATCAGAGCGGGACAGGGAATAGAGCCCCAGCATTTT. The encoded protein is CAIRAGQGIEPQHF.